Below, one TCR beta chain is given with its context. Its matching antigen is unknown. When the RNA was reverse transcribed, random hexamers were used with an input of about 0.5 to 1 ug. The amplification used immunoSEQ multiplex PCR on TCR beta CDR3; it spanned 54 Vbeta and 13 Jbeta. TCRdb re-called the immunoSEQ multiplex PCR reads through MiXCR, storing one row per CDR3 protein. The sample lists more than 150,000 distinct CDR3 sequences; about 95% were seen once. This specimen belongs to a study of CD8 T cells in Susac syndrome. On the study more broadly: Clinical remission applied to 8 or 9 sequenced Susac syndrome patients, and six had active disease.

Study-level results: The study identified about sixteen and five Susac-specific public clones in total CD8+ and CD8+ TEMRA repertoires.

FACS enriched CD8+ TEMRA cells, while bulk CD8+ and CD4+ were negatively isolated. This clonotype was obtained from a human donor with Susac syndrome. Sequenced sample: CD8+ T cells from PBMCs.

The CDR3 is CASSWGLAGDSTDTQYF. DNA for the CDR3: TGTGCCAGCAGCTGGGGACTAGCGGGGGATAGCACAGATACGCAGTATTTT. The chain couples TRBV5-4 to TRBJ2-3; 14 nucleotides align to TRBD2. The CDR3 is 17 residues long. In germline, CDR1 is SGHNT, CDR2 YYREEE (reference sequence). J lost 0 bases, V lost 3 bases, and 3 bases had no gene match.